This T cell receptor beta chain was sequenced in a study of T cell clonality in common variable immunodeficiency. Overall study findings and caveats: CVID subjects showed higher TCRbeta clonality than healthy controls. Compared with controls, CVID subjects had fewer shared TCRbeta clones. Common variable immunodeficiency TCR beta sequences reportedly had fewer deletions and N-nucleotide insertions.

This clone was seen ten or more times. Its antigen is unknown. The sequence runs out 3 residues before the end of the CDR3; the remainder is reconstructed from the germline J gene. Germline V gene lookup returns CDR1 MGHRA and CDR2 YSYEKL. V dropped 6 bases and J dropped 3 bases, with 19 bases sitting between them. This CDR3 is built from 16 residues. CVID and control samples used equivalent genomic DNA input. Sequencing was performed with immunoSEQ multiplex PCR; in TCRdb, only in-frame clones are kept and a portion is missing. Recorded here are 35,000 or so clones, none singletons. The material sequenced was peripheral blood mononuclear cells. The sequence derives from a person between 18 and 75 years old in good health. The chain is built from TRBV4-1 and TRBJ2-3, with D possibly TRBD2 on 6 matching bases. CDR3 protein: CASRSAGTARTDTQYF. CDR3 bases read: TGCGCCAGCAGGTCCGCCGGGACTGCCAGAACAGATACG.